This T cell receptor (beta chain) was profiled in a study of T cell responses to AZD1222 COVID-19 vaccine. Data came from immunoSEQ multiplex PCR; TCRdb stores just in-frame clones and leaves some out. The profile shows 120,000 to 150,000 clones, around 91% of them singletons. Germline lookup yields CDR1 KGHSH and CDR2 LQKENI. Trimming took 3 bases from V and 8 from J, leaving 10 bases between them. The CDR3 is 12 residues long. The chain links TRBV18 to TRBJ1-1, with D perhaps TRBD1 (6 bases). The sequence was obtained from an adult in good health. This specimen consisted of peripheral blood, obtained on day 0 of AZD1222 vaccination. The CDR3 is CASSPRGQEAFF. The DNA for the CDR3 is TGTGCCAGCTCACCGAGAGGACAGGAAGCTTTCTTT.